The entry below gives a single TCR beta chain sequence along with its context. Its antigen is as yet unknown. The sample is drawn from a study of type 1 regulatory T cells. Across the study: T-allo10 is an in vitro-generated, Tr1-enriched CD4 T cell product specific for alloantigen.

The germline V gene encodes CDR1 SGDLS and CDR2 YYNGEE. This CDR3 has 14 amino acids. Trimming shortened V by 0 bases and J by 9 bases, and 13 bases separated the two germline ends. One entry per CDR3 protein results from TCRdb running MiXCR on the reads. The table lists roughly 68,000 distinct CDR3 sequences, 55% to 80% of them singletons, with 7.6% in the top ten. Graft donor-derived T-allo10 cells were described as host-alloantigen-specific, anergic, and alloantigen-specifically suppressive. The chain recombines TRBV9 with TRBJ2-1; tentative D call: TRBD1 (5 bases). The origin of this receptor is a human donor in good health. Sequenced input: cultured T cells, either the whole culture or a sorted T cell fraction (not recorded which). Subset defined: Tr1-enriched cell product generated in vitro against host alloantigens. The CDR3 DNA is TGTGCCAGCAGCGTAGGGACACAGATAATTGAGCAGTTCTTC. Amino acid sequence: CASSVGTQIIEQFF.